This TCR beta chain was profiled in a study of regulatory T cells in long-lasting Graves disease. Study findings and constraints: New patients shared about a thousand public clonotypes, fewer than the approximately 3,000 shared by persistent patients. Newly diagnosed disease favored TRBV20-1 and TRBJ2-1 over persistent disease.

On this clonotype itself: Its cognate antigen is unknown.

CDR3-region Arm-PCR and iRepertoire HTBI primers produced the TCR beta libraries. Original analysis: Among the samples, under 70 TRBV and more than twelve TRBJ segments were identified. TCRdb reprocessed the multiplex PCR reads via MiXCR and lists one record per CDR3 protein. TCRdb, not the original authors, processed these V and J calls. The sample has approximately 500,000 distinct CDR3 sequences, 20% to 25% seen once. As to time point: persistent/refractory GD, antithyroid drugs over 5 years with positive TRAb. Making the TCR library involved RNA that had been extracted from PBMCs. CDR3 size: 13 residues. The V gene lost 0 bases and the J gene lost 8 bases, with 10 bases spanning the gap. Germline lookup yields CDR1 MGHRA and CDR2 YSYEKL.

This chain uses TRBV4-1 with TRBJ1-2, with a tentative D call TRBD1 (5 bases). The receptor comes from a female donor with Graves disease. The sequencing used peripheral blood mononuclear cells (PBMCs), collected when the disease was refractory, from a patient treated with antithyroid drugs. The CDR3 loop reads CASSQEGWDGYTF. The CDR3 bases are TGCGCCAGCAGCCAAGAGGGGTGGGACGGCTACACCTTC.